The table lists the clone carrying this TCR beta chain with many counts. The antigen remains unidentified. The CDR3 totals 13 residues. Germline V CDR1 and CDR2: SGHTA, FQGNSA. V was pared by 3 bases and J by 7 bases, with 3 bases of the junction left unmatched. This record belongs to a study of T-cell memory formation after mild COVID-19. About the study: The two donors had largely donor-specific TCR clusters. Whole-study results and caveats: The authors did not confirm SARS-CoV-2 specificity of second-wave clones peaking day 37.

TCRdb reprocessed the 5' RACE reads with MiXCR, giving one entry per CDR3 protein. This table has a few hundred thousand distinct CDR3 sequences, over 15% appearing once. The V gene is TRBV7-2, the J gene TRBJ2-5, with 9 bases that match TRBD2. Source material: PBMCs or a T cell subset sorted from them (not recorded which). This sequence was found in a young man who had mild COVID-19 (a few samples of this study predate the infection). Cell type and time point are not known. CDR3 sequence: CASSFEAGGTQYF. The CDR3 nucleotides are TGTGCCAGCAGCTTCGAAGCGGGGGGGACCCAGTACTTC.